This is a list of T cell receptor beta chains from one sample in a study of T cells in Graves' hyperthyroidism and ophthalmopathy. From the multiplex PCR reads, TCRdb called clonotypes with MiXCR, one entry per CDR3 protein. The sample has roughly 110,000 distinct CDR3 sequences; roughly 15% are singletons. Sequencing was performed on blood. The receptors were sampled from a woman between 45 and 60 years old with Graves' hyperthyroidism. Both conserved end residues are part of each CDR3. A D gene is named only where the DNA matches it firmly. Some rows have no size entry. The others give once, few or many, or a class for an expanded clone.

CDR3 DNA: TGCAGTGCCCCCCAACCCGGCTTTGGCAATCAGCCCCAGCATTTT
CDR3 protein: CSAPQPGFGNQPQHF
clone size: many
V gene: TRBV20-1
D gene: NA
J gene: TRBJ1-5

CDR3 DNA: TGTGCCAGCACCCAGGGGAAGGGGGCGAACACCGGGGAGCTGTTTTTT
CDR3 protein: CASTQGKGANTGELFF
clone size: many
V gene: TRBV6-2/TRBV6-3
D gene: NA
J gene: TRBJ2-2

CDR3 DNA: TGTGCCAGCAGTGAACAGGGAAATCAGCCCCAGCATTTT
CDR3 protein: CASSEQGNQPQHF
clone size: few
V gene: TRBV7-9
D gene: NA
J gene: TRBJ1-5

CDR3 DNA: TGTGCCAGTAGTATGATGGATCAGCCCCAGCATTTT
CDR3 protein: CASSMMDQPQHF
clone size: many
V gene: TRBV19
D gene: NA
J gene: TRBJ1-5

CDR3 DNA: TGTGCCAGCAGTTTAGTGGGCTCCTACAATGAGCAGTTCTTC
CDR3 protein: CASSLVGSYNEQFF
clone size: NA
V gene: TRBV28
D gene: NA
J gene: TRBJ2-1

CDR3 DNA: TGTGCCAGCTCTAGCGGGAGGTCCCACGAGCAGTACTTC
CDR3 protein: CASSSGRSHEQYF
clone size: many
V gene: TRBV3-1
D gene: TRBD2
J gene: TRBJ2-7

CDR3 DNA: TGTGCCAGTAGTCCGGGGACTAGCGGGAGCTCATGGGGCGGGGAGCTGTTTTTT
CDR3 protein: CASSPGTSGSSWGGELFF
clone size: few
V gene: TRBV19
D gene: TRBD2
J gene: TRBJ2-2

CDR3 DNA: TGCGCCAGCAGCTTGCAGGGTTCCCACGAGCAGTACTTC
CDR3 protein: CASSLQGSHEQYF
clone size: many
V gene: TRBV5-1
D gene: NA
J gene: TRBJ2-7

CDR3 DNA: TGTGCCAGCAGTTCCACCGGGACAGACTCCTACGAGCAGTACTTC
CDR3 protein: CASSSTGTDSYEQYF
clone size: once
V gene: TRBV6-5
D gene: TRBD1
J gene: TRBJ2-7

CDR3 DNA: TGCAGTGCTAGAGTTTTGGGGGCCAGAATGAGGGGCGGCTACACCTTC
CDR3 protein: CSARVLGARMRGGYTF
clone size: few
V gene: TRBV20-1
D gene: NA
J gene: TRBJ1-2

CDR3 DNA: TGTGCCAGCAGCTTTTGGGACGGGAGTGAGCAGTTCTTC
CDR3 protein: CASSFWDGSEQFF
clone size: many
V gene: TRBV7-2
D gene: NA
J gene: TRBJ2-1

CDR3 DNA: TGTGCCAGCAGCTTGGGGGCGGGCGGGCCACCACACAATGAGCAGTTCTTC
CDR3 protein: CASSLGAGGPPHNEQFF
clone size: NA
V gene: TRBV5-5
D gene: NA
J gene: TRBJ2-1

CDR3 DNA: TGTGCCAGCACCCCGACTAGCCTCACAGATACGCAGTATTTT
CDR3 protein: CASTPTSLTDTQYF
clone size: many
V gene: TRBV3-1
D gene: TRBD2
J gene: TRBJ2-3

CDR3 DNA: TGTGCCAGCAGCTTCCGGGGAGATACGCAGTATTTT
CDR3 protein: CASSFRGDTQYF
clone size: many
V gene: TRBV11-2
D gene: NA
J gene: TRBJ2-3

CDR3 DNA: TGTGCCAGCAGTTTTAGCGGGACCCCCATTGCCTACAATGAGCAGTTCTTC
CDR3 protein: CASSFSGTPIAYNEQFF
clone size: many
V gene: TRBV27
D gene: TRBD2
J gene: TRBJ2-1

CDR3 DNA: TGCGCCAGCAGCGACCGGGACAGGGATGCTCAAGAGACCCAGTACTTC
CDR3 protein: CASSDRDRDAQETQYF
clone size: many
V gene: TRBV5-1
D gene: TRBD1
J gene: TRBJ2-5

CDR3 DNA: TGTGCCAGCAGTGGACTAGCGGGAGGATCCTACGAGCAGTACTTC
CDR3 protein: CASSGLAGGSYEQYF
clone size: many
V gene: TRBV2
D gene: TRBD2
J gene: TRBJ2-7

CDR3 DNA: TGTGCCAGCAGTTCAACAGGGGACTATGGCTACACCTTC
CDR3 protein: CASSSTGDYGYTF
clone size: NA
V gene: TRBV28
D gene: TRBD1
J gene: TRBJ1-2

CDR3 DNA: TGTGCCAGCAGAGTAGGGGGACTAGCGGGGGGTACGCAGTATTTT
CDR3 protein: CASRVGGLAGGTQYF
clone size: NA
V gene: TRBV6-1
D gene: TRBD2
J gene: TRBJ2-3

CDR3 DNA: TGTGCCAGCTCAGGGGACAGCAATCAGCCCCAGCATTTT
CDR3 protein: CASSGDSNQPQHF
clone size: NA
V gene: TRBV18
D gene: NA
J gene: TRBJ1-5

CDR3 DNA: TGTGCCAGCAGTTATCCGCCAGGGGGCAGAACGTTTTTGGAGACCCAGTACTTC
CDR3 protein: CASSYPPGGRTFLETQYF
clone size: NA
V gene: TRBV6-2/TRBV6-3
D gene: TRBD1
J gene: TRBJ2-5

CDR3 DNA: TGTGCCAGCAGCCCACTATTCTCCGGGACAGGGGAACGAGATACGCAGTATTTT
CDR3 protein: CASSPLFSGTGERDTQYF
clone size: many
V gene: TRBV3-1
D gene: TRBD1
J gene: TRBJ2-3

CDR3 DNA: TGTGCCAGCAGCCCACAGGAAGCGGGTTTGGGAAACACCATATATTTT
CDR3 protein: CASSPQEAGLGNTIYF
clone size: many
V gene: TRBV25-1
D gene: NA
J gene: TRBJ1-3

CDR3 DNA: TGTGCCAGCAGCGTAGTTGGGGGGGAGCGTAATTCACCCCTCCACTTT
CDR3 protein: CASSVVGGERNSPLHF
clone size: many
V gene: TRBV9
D gene: NA
J gene: TRBJ1-6

CDR3 DNA: TGCAGTGCTGCCACAACGTCGATGGAAGAGACTGAAGCTTTCTTT
CDR3 protein: CSAATTSMEETEAFF
clone size: many
V gene: TRBV20-1
D gene: NA
J gene: TRBJ1-1

CDR3 DNA: TGTGCCAGCAGTTTGTCTAGCGGGGGTCAAAACATTCAGTACTTC
CDR3 protein: CASSLSSGGQNIQYF
clone size: NA
V gene: TRBV12-3/TRBV12-4
D gene: TRBD2
J gene: TRBJ2-4

CDR3 DNA: TGTGCCAGCAGCTTAGTTGTGGGGAACACTGAAGCTTTCTTT
CDR3 protein: CASSLVVGNTEAFF
clone size: many
V gene: TRBV11-2
D gene: NA
J gene: TRBJ1-1

CDR3 DNA: TGTGCCAGTACCCGGGGGACAGAATTTGTGAACACTGAAGCTTTCTTT
CDR3 protein: CASTRGTEFVNTEAFF
clone size: many
V gene: TRBV19
D gene: TRBD1
J gene: TRBJ1-1

CDR3 DNA: TGTGTCAGCAGCTTATCAGGCTACGAGCAGTACTTC
CDR3 protein: CVSSLSGYEQYF
clone size: NA
V gene: TRBV7-9
D gene: NA
J gene: TRBJ2-7

CDR3 DNA: TGTGCCAGCAGTATTCAGGTCGACAGAACTAGCACAGATACGCAGTATTTT
CDR3 protein: CASSIQVDRTSTDTQYF
clone size: many
V gene: TRBV27
D gene: NA
J gene: TRBJ2-3

CDR3 DNA: TGTGCCAGCTCACGATACACCGGGACAGAAGAGACCCAGTACTTC
CDR3 protein: CASSRYTGTEETQYF
clone size: NA
V gene: TRBV18
D gene: TRBD1
J gene: TRBJ2-5

CDR3 DNA: TGTGCCAGCAGCCAAGATCAGGGAGAGACCCAGTACTTC
CDR3 protein: CASSQDQGETQYF
clone size: many
V gene: TRBV14
D gene: NA
J gene: TRBJ2-5

CDR3 DNA: TGTGCCAGCAGTGAATGGAGGGGAACTGAAGCTTTCTTT
CDR3 protein: CASSEWRGTEAFF
clone size: many
V gene: TRBV6-1
D gene: NA
J gene: TRBJ1-1

CDR3 DNA: TGCAGTGCTCCCCGTGCGGGTATGTTATTGAGCAATCAGCCCCAGCATTTT
CDR3 protein: CSAPRAGMLLSNQPQHF
clone size: many
V gene: TRBV20-1
D gene: NA
J gene: TRBJ1-5

CDR3 DNA: TGTGCCAGCAGCGCAGTAGGGGGAGTCGGGGAGCTGTTTTTT
CDR3 protein: CASSAVGGVGELFF
clone size: once
V gene: TRBV9
D gene: NA
J gene: TRBJ2-2

CDR3 DNA: TGTGCCAGCAGCTGGGCCCTACTAGCGGGAAACACCGGGGAGCTGTTTTTT
CDR3 protein: CASSWALLAGNTGELFF
clone size: many
V gene: TRBV5-8
D gene: TRBD2
J gene: TRBJ2-2

CDR3 DNA: TGTGCCAGTGAACAGGGAGGCGCCTACGAGCAGTACTTC
CDR3 protein: CASEQGGAYEQYF
clone size: many
V gene: TRBV28
D gene: NA
J gene: TRBJ2-7

CDR3 DNA: TGTGCCAGCAGCTCGGGACAACCCACCGGGGAGCTGTTTTTT
CDR3 protein: CASSSGQPTGELFF
clone size: NA
V gene: TRBV11-2
D gene: NA
J gene: TRBJ2-2

CDR3 DNA: TGTGCCAGCAGACGCCCCCAGGGGAGCTCTGGCTACACCTTC
CDR3 protein: CASRRPQGSSGYTF
clone size: few
V gene: TRBV6-1
D gene: NA
J gene: TRBJ1-2

CDR3 DNA: TGCAGCGTGGACGAGGGCACTGAAGCTTTCTTT
CDR3 protein: CSVDEGTEAFF
clone size: many
V gene: TRBV29-1
D gene: NA
J gene: TRBJ1-1

CDR3 DNA: TGTGCCAGCAGCTCCGACTTAGCGAACACTGAAGCTTTCTTT
CDR3 protein: CASSSDLANTEAFF
clone size: many
V gene: TRBV7-9
D gene: NA
J gene: TRBJ1-1

CDR3 DNA: TGTGCCACTAGGGAGTGGAGGAACACTGAAGCTTTCTTT
CDR3 protein: CATREWRNTEAFF
clone size: NA
V gene: TRBV19
D gene: NA
J gene: TRBJ1-1

CDR3 DNA: TGCGCCAGCAGCTTGGCCGGAGCTAGCGAGGCGGAGCAGTACTTC
CDR3 protein: CASSLAGASEAEQYF
clone size: many
V gene: TRBV5-1
D gene: NA
J gene: TRBJ2-7

CDR3 DNA: TGTGCCAGCAGCCGCTGGACTAGCGGGAGAACAGATACGCAGTATTTT
CDR3 protein: CASSRWTSGRTDTQYF
clone size: many
V gene: TRBV3-1
D gene: TRBD2
J gene: TRBJ2-3

CDR3 DNA: TGCAGTGCTAGATCCCCGGGAGGGGCTTCAGATACGCAGTATTTT
CDR3 protein: CSARSPGGASDTQYF
clone size: many
V gene: TRBV20-1
D gene: TRBD2
J gene: TRBJ2-3

CDR3 DNA: TGTGCCAGCAGTTTTACGGGGCCAGGGGAGCCCCAGCATTTT
CDR3 protein: CASSFTGPGEPQHF
clone size: many
V gene: TRBV12-3/TRBV12-4
D gene: NA
J gene: TRBJ1-5

CDR3 DNA: TGCAGTGCCCCTATGGGGGGAAGCAATCAGCCCCAGCATTTT
CDR3 protein: CSAPMGGSNQPQHF
clone size: many
V gene: TRBV20-1
D gene: NA
J gene: TRBJ1-5

CDR3 DNA: TGTGCCAGCAGCTTAGTTGGTGGAACCGAGACCCAGTACTTC
CDR3 protein: CASSLVGGTETQYF
clone size: many
V gene: TRBV7-9
D gene: NA
J gene: TRBJ2-5

CDR3 DNA: TGCAGTGCTAGCGGGGGGTCCTATAATTCACCCCTCCACTTT
CDR3 protein: CSASGGSYNSPLHF
clone size: NA
V gene: TRBV20-1
D gene: NA
J gene: TRBJ1-6

CDR3 DNA: TGCAGCTGTTGGGGAAGCTATGGCTACACCTTC
CDR3 protein: CSCWGSYGYTF
clone size: many
V gene: TRBV29-1
D gene: NA
J gene: TRBJ1-2

CDR3 DNA: TGTGCCACCAGTGTTTCAGGGAACACCGGGGAGCTGTTTTTT
CDR3 protein: CATSVSGNTGELFF
clone size: many
V gene: TRBV24-1
D gene: NA
J gene: TRBJ2-2

CDR3 DNA: TGTGCCAGCAGTTCGCCGGGACGGGCCGGGGAAGCTTTCTTT
CDR3 protein: CASSSPGRAGEAFF
clone size: many
V gene: TRBV28
D gene: NA
J gene: TRBJ1-1

CDR3 DNA: TGCAGTGTCTTCGGGATTAGCAATCAGCCCCAGCATTTT
CDR3 protein: CSVFGISNQPQHF
clone size: NA
V gene: TRBV20-1
D gene: NA
J gene: TRBJ1-5

CDR3 DNA: TGTGCCAGCAGCTTAGCGCCTAGCGAAGATACGCAGTATTTT
CDR3 protein: CASSLAPSEDTQYF
clone size: many
V gene: TRBV7-9
D gene: NA
J gene: TRBJ2-3

CDR3 DNA: TGTGCCAGCAGCCTTCGGCGAGAGGGCACTGAAGCTTTCTTT
CDR3 protein: CASSLRREGTEAFF
clone size: many
V gene: TRBV7-9
D gene: NA
J gene: TRBJ1-1

CDR3 DNA: TGTGCCAGCAGCCTAAGGGGGGTTGGCGCCTACAATGAGCAGTTCTTC
CDR3 protein: CASSLRGVGAYNEQFF
clone size: NA
V gene: TRBV9
D gene: NA
J gene: TRBJ2-1

CDR3 DNA: TGTGCCAGCTCACCACCGAGCGGGAGGGCGTCCGGGGAGCTGTTTTTT
CDR3 protein: CASSPPSGRASGELFF
clone size: many
V gene: TRBV18
D gene: TRBD2
J gene: TRBJ2-2

CDR3 DNA: TGTGCCAGCAGCCAGCAGGGGATCCCAGATACGCAGTATTTT
CDR3 protein: CASSQQGIPDTQYF
clone size: many
V gene: TRBV3-1
D gene: NA
J gene: TRBJ2-3

CDR3 DNA: TGTGCCAGCAGTTTTCTCCAGGGAGTTGGCTACACCTTC
CDR3 protein: CASSFLQGVGYTF
clone size: many
V gene: TRBV12-3/TRBV12-4
D gene: NA
J gene: TRBJ1-2